Shown below are 28 T cell receptor beta chains from a single sample sequenced in a study of beta chain features in type 1 diabetes. The investigators reverse transcribed all of the isolated RNA, so they sequenced expressed TCRB transcripts. Produced via immunoSEQ multiplex PCR; TCRdb's table is partial and in-frame only. The top ten clones hold 0.045% to 0.06% of a sample with roughly 450,000 clones, roughly 10% of them seen once. Sequenced input: naive CD4+ T cells from blood. These receptors all come from a woman in her late teens or twenties in good health.

This clone was observed a few times. V gene TRBV7-2 combines with J gene TRBJ2-1; 8 nucleotides match TRBD2. Germline assignment: CDR1 SGHTA and CDR2 FQGNSA. V dropped 5 bases and J dropped 6; count of bases not matched to a gene: 12. The CDR3 has 16 amino acids. Here the CDR3 reads CASSPRSSGLSNEQFF. The CDR3 DNA sequence: TGTGCCAGCAGCCCCCGGTCTAGCGGGCTATCCAATGAGCAGTTCTTC.

This clone was detected only a few times. V usage is TRBV7-9 and J usage is TRBJ2-7; 7 nucleotides match TRBD1. There are 13 residues in the CDR3. In germline, CDR1 is SEHNR, CDR2 FQNEAQ (reference sequence). Unmatched junction bases numbered 3, after V lost 2 bases and J lost 5 bases. The DNA for the CDR3 is TGTGCCAGCAGCTTAACGCAGGGGGACGAGCAGTACGTC. As protein: CASSLTQGDEQYV.

This chain links TRBV29-1 with TRBJ2-1; D is ambiguous. The V end lost 4 bases, the J end lost 0 bases, and 13 bases lay between the germline ends. Germline V gene sequence: CDR1 SQVTM, CDR2 ANQGSEA. The CDR3 contains 15 residues. In nucleotides, the CDR3 is TGCAGCGTTGCATTCCAGGCCCCCTCCTACAATGAGCAGTTCTTC. It encodes CSVAFQAPSYNEQFF.

The chain couples TRBV2 to TRBJ2-1; D call uncertain. Per germline, CDR1 SNHLY and CDR2 FYNNEI. The CDR3 covers 14 residues. V shed 8 bases and J shed 0 bases, with 11 bases lying between them. Here the CDR3 DNA reads TGTGCCAGCGCGAGGTATAGCTCCTACAATGAGCAGTTCTTC. Protein: CASARYSSYNEQFF.

This clone was counted a few times. The V call is TRBV7-9, the J call TRBJ2-2; D is perhaps TRBD1 (5 bases). V was trimmed by 6 bases and J by 6 bases, leaving 20 bases between them. This CDR3 has 16 residues. From germline, CDR1 is SEHNR and CDR2 FQNEAQ (reference sequence). This CDR3 is CASRHRSGNLAGELFF. CDR3 nucleotides: TGTGCCAGCAGACATAGGTCAGGGAATCTCGCCGGGGAGCTGTTTTTT.

This clone was seen more than once but under ten times. The rearrangement uses TRBV29-1 and TRBJ2-7; possibly TRBD1 for D (6 bases). V was trimmed by 2 bases and J by 6 bases, leaving 11 bases between them. The CDR3 length is 12 residues. In germline, CDR1 is SQVTM, CDR2 ANQGSEA. The CDR3 DNA sequence: TGCAGCGTTGAAACTGACAGGATCGAGCAGTACTTC. Translating it yields CSVETDRIEQYF.

This sequence joins TRBV7-2 and TRBJ2-7; TRBD2 agrees at 9 bases. The CDR3 runs to 15 residues. CDR1 SGHTA and CDR2 FQGNSA come from the germline V gene. The V gene end was trimmed by 3 bases and the J gene end by 2 bases; junction bases not matched to a gene: 5. The CDR3 region is CASSLGLAAPYEQYF. DNA for the CDR3: TGTGCCAGCAGCTTGGGACTAGCCGCGCCCTACGAGCAGTACTTC. Filled out from reference TRBV7-2 and TRBJ2-7, the complete variable domain reads GAGVSQSPSNKVTEKGKDVELRCDPISGHTALYWYRQSLGQGLEFLIYFQGNSAPDKSGLPSDRFSAERTGGSVSTLTIQRTQQEDSAVYLCASSLGLAAPYEQYFGPGTRLTVT.

This sequence joins TRBV27 and TRBJ2-3; tentatively, D is TRBD1 (5 bases). The CDR3 is made up of 17 amino acids. Germline V CDR1 and CDR2: MNHEY, SMNVEV (reference sequence). Deletions cut 5 bases from V and 2 bases from J, with 20 bases between. CDR3 sequence: CASSTPLRGGVTDTQYF. In DNA form, the CDR3 reads TGTGCCAGCAGTACCCCCCTTAGGGGCGGTGTCACAGATACGCAGTATTTT.

This clone was detected a few times. This chain uses TRBV7-2 with TRBJ2-7; D remains unclear. CDR3 size: 14 residues. Trimming removed 5 bases from V and 8 bases from J, with 19 bases in between. Germline assignment: CDR1 SGHTA and CDR2 FQGNSA. The CDR3: CASSPRVDPLQQYF. In nucleotides, the CDR3 is TGTGCCAGCAGCCCCCGCGTAGACCCCCTGCAGCAGTACTTC.

This clone has more than one count but fewer than ten. The chain has TRBV5-1 and TRBJ2-4, with D possibly TRBD2 on 6 matching bases. The germline V gene encodes CDR1 SGHRS and CDR2 YFSETQ. V gave up 4 bases and J gave up 6 bases, with 20 bases separating them. This CDR3 spans 16 amino acids. CDR3 loop: CASSGGLNLMGNIQYF. The CDR3, as DNA: TGCGCCAGCAGCGGCGGACTAAATTTGATGGGAAACATTCAGTACTTC.

This clone was detected only a few times. The chain employs TRBV2 and TRBJ1-6, with D unclear. Germline V gives CDR1 SNHLY, CDR2 FYNNEI. This CDR3 is 15 amino acids long. The V and J ends lost 2 bases and 6 bases respectively, with 11 bases between them. The CDR3: CASSENLFPNSPLHF. The CDR3 DNA reads as TGTGCCAGCAGTGAAAACCTCTTCCCTAATTCACCCCTCCACTTT. The full variable domain, with the rest looked up from reference TRBV2 and TRBJ1-6, is EPEVTQTPSHQVTQMGQEVILRCVPISNHLYFYWYRQILGQKVEFLVSFYNNEISEKSEIFDDQFSVERPDGSNFTLKIRSTKLEDSAMYFCASSENLFPNSPLHFGNGTRLTVT.

This sequence joins TRBV4-1 and TRBJ1-5; maybe TRBD1 (5 bases). CDR1 MGHRA and CDR2 YSYEKL come from the germline V gene. This CDR3 is built from 16 residues. V shed 4 bases and J shed 1 base, with 14 bases lying between them. This chain's CDR3 is CASSRVTGLSNQPQHF. DNA for the CDR3: TGCGCCAGCAGCCGCGTAACAGGTTTGAGCAATCAGCCCCAGCATTTT.

A few counts support this clone. Other DNA sequences of this sample code for an identical CDR3. The chain is built from TRBV7-9 and TRBJ2-7; D not certain. The CDR3 has 12 residues. Germline V gene sequence: CDR1 SEHNR, CDR2 FQNEAQ (reference sequence). V was pared by 2 bases and J by 6 bases, with 8 bases between. The CDR3 region has the DNA TGTGCCAGCAGCTTAAGTTCGGGCGAGCAGTACTTC. Protein sequence: CASSLSSGEQYF.

This sequence joins TRBV29-1 and TRBJ1-2; 9 bases map to TRBD1. CDR3 length: 13 residues. Losses at the gene ends were 6 bases for V and 8 bases for J; bases not matched to a gene: 10. Per germline, CDR1 SQVTM and CDR2 ANQGSEA. As DNA, the CDR3 is TGCAGCGTCTCCGGGACAGGGAGTAAAGGCTACACCTTC. Amino acids: CSVSGTGSKGYTF.

V is TRBV25-1 and J is TRBJ1-3, with D maybe TRBD1 (5 bases). The CDR3 loop spans 13 amino acids. Between the trimmed V and J ends, which lost 8 bases and 0 bases, there was a span of 8 bases. The V gene's germline CDR1 is MGHDK and CDR2 SYGVNS. The CDR3 sequence is CASRQISGNTIYF. CDR3 DNA sequence: TGTGCCAGCCGACAGATCTCTGGAAACACCATATATTTT.

The chain employs TRBV5-1 and TRBJ1-2, with D maybe TRBD1 (5 bases). The CDR3 totals 15 residues. The germline V and J ends were trimmed by 0 bases and 4 bases, with 13 bases remaining between them. In germline, CDR1 is SGHRS, CDR2 YFSETQ. DNA of the CDR3: TGCGCCAGCAGCTTGGCCGAGGGGAGCACCTATGGCTACACCTTC. It encodes CASSLAEGSTYGYTF.

The chain recombines TRBV19 with TRBJ2-3; D is uncertain. This CDR3 is built from 15 residues. The V end lost 4 bases, the J end lost 4 bases, and 15 bases lay between the germline ends. CDR1 is LNHDA and CDR2 is SQIVND in the germline V gene (reference sequence). The DNA of the CDR3 is TGTGCCAGTAGTACACTCCCGCGCGAGGCAGATACGCAGTATTTT. Its translation is CASSTLPREADTQYF.

There are many counts of this clone. This chain connects TRBV13 to TRBJ2-3; D remains ambiguous. CDR1 is PRHDT, CDR2 FYEKMQ, per germline (reference sequence). The CDR3 runs to 14 residues. The V and J ends lost 3 bases and 2 bases respectively, with 9 bases between them. The CDR3 here is CASSLNPYTDTQYF. CDR3 nucleotides: TGTGCCAGCAGCTTGAACCCCTACACAGATACGCAGTATTTT.

This clone was found a few times. Different DNA sequences within this sample yield the same CDR3. J is TRBJ1-5 and V is TRBV7-2; no clear D. Per the germline V gene, CDR1 is SGHTA and CDR2 is FQGNSA. The V end lost 3 bases, the J end lost 4 bases, and 4 bases lay between the germline ends. CDR3 length: 12 residues. CDR3 coding DNA: TGTGCCAGCAGCTTTTCTAATCAGCCCCAGCATTTT. Translating gives CASSFSNQPQHF. The complete variable domain, with remaining parts taken from reference TRBV7-2 and TRBJ1-5, reads GAGVSQSPSNKVTEKGKDVELRCDPISGHTALYWYRQSLGQGLEFLIYFQGNSAPDKSGLPSDRFSAERTGGSVSTLTIQRTQQEDSAVYLCASSFSNQPQHFGDGTRLSIL.

This sequence joins TRBV7-2 and TRBJ2-7, with 9 bases fitting TRBD2. Per the germline V gene, CDR1 is SGHTA and CDR2 is FQGNSA. With 6 bases clipped from V and 2 bases from J, the junction kept 11 bases outside the gene matches. This CDR3 has 16 amino acids. CDR3: CASSKIAGAFPYEQYF. The CDR3 nucleotides are TGTGCCAGCAGTAAAATAGCGGGAGCCTTTCCCTACGAGCAGTACTTC.

This clone was recorded a few times. This sequence joins TRBV28 and TRBJ1-2, with D possibly TRBD1 on 6 matching bases. Germline-derived CDR1 and CDR2 are MDHEN and SYDVKM. This CDR3 has 11 amino acids. Trimming removed 6 bases from V and 12 bases from J, with 14 bases in between. CDR3 DNA: TGTGCCAGCAGACTACAGGGAGTCCACACCTTC. This codes for CASRLQGVHTF.

The rearrangement uses TRBV9 and TRBJ2-2; D not resolved. Germline V gene data show CDR1 as SGDLS and CDR2 as YYNGEE. The CDR3 sequence is 14 residues long. V lost 4 bases and J lost 0, with 7 bases in between. CDR3 nucleotide sequence: TGTGCCAGCAGCCATCGCACGAACACCGGGGAGCTGTTTTTT. Protein: CASSHRTNTGELFF.

The chain employs TRBV7-8 and TRBJ2-5; tentatively, D is TRBD1 (6 bases). The V gene lost 2 bases and the J gene lost 5 bases, with 15 bases spanning the gap. Germline-derived CDR1 and CDR2 are SGHVS and FQNEAQ. This CDR3 spans 15 amino acids. The DNA for the CDR3 is TGTGCCAGCAGCTTAAGTAGGGACATGTGGGAGACCCAGTACTTC. It yields the protein CASSLSRDMWETQYF. Variable domain in full (rest from reference TRBV7-8 and TRBJ2-5): GAGVSQSPRYKVAKRGQDVALRCDPISGHVSLFWYQQALGQGPEFLTYFQNEAQLDKSGLPSDRFFAERPEGSVSTLKIQRTQQEDSAVYLCASSLSRDMWETQYFGPGTRLLVL.

This clone was seen more than once but under ten times. CDR3 in DNA: TGCACCAGCAGCCTACAGGGCAAGGGTGGCTACACCTTC. Its translation is CTSSLQGKGGYTF. The chain recombines TRBV1 with TRBJ1-2; the DNA was not used to check the table's D call, TRBD1. TRBV1 is given as a pseudogene. The CDR3 is 13 amino acids.

This clone was found a few times. J is TRBJ2-5 and V is TRBV18; D call uncertain. The V and J ends lost 1 base and 5 bases respectively, with 8 bases between them. CDR1 and CDR2 from the germline V gene are KGHSH and LQKENI. There are 13 residues in the CDR3. In nucleotides, the CDR3 is TGTGCCAGCTCACCACAGGAACGGGAGACCCAGTACTTC. Translating it yields CASSPQERETQYF.

In this sample, this clone turned up a few times. This chain uses TRBV29-1 with TRBJ2-1; the match to TRBD1 covers 7 bases. This CDR3 has 14 residues. Germline assignment: CDR1 SQVTM and CDR2 ANQGSEA. The V segment lost 6 bases and the J segment 1 base; nucleotides outside the gene matches: 6. CDR3 amino acids: CSVWTGGSYNEQFF. The DNA of the CDR3 is TGCAGCGTGTGGACAGGAGGTTCCTACAATGAGCAGTTCTTC.

The chain recombines TRBV6-5 with TRBJ2-3; D not certain. Trimming cost V 2 bases and J 0 bases, with 6 bases left between them. Looked up from germline, CDR1 is MNHEY and CDR2 is SVGAGI. The CDR3 has 14 amino acids. This CDR3 is CASSYADSTDTQYF. CDR3 sequence (DNA): TGTGCCAGCAGTTACGCCGATAGCACAGATACGCAGTATTTT.

The rearrangement uses TRBV19 and TRBJ2-5; D remains ambiguous. Per germline, CDR1 LNHDA and CDR2 SQIVND (reference sequence). CDR3 size: 11 residues. Trimming stripped 5 bases from V and 4 bases from J, with 5 bases between. For the CDR3, the DNA is TGTGCCAGTAGTTACGCAGAGACCCAGTACTTC. Its translation: CASSYAETQYF.